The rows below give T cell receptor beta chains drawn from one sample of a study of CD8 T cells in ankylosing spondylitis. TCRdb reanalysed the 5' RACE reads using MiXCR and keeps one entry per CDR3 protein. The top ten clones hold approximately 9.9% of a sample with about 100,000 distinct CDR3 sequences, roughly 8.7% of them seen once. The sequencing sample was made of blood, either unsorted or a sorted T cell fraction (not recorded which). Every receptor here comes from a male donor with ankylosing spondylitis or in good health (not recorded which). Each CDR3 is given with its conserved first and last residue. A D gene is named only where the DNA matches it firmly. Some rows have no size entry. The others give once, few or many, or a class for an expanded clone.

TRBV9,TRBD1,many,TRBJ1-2,TGTGCCAGCAGCTTCACCCGGGACAGGGAGGTCCATGGCTACACCTTC,CASSFTRDREVHGYTF
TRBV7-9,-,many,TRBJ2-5,TGTGCCAGCAGCTTAGTAGGGACCCAGTACTTC,CASSLVGTQYF
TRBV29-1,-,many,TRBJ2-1,TGCAGCGTTGAAGGTCAGGGAGGGGGCAATGAGCAGTTCTTC,CSVEGQGGGNEQFF
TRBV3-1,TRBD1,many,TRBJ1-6,TGTGCCAGCAGCCACGGACAGGGGGGATCACCCCTCCACTTT,CASSHGQGGSPLHF
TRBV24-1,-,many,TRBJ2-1,TGTGCCACGGCTGAGGGGGGCGCGGCGAGCAATGAGCAGTTCTTC,CATAEGGAASNEQFF
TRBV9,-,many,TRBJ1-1,TGTGCCAGCAGCCCCCCGGGGCGGGAGGACACTGAAGCTTTCTTT,CASSPPGREDTEAFF
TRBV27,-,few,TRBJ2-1,TGTGCCAGCAGTTTGGTCGGATTTGGCGAGCAGTTCTTC,CASSLVGFGEQFF
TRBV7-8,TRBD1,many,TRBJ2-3,TGTGCCAGCAGCTTGAGTAGACAGGGGGCAATAGATACGCAGTATTTT,CASSLSRQGAIDTQYF
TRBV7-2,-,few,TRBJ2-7,TGTGCCAGCAGCTTAGATCTCGGACTACCCTACGAGCAGTACTTC,CASSLDLGLPYEQYF
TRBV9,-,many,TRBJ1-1,TGTGCCAGCAGCGTAGCCTACGGCACTGAAGCTTTCTTT,CASSVAYGTEAFF
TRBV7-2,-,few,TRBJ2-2,TGTGCCAGCAGCTTAGGTCCCTCCACCGGGGAGCTGTTTTTT,CASSLGPSTGELFF
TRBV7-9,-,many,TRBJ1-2,TGTGCCAGCAGGGAAACAGGAGCTAACTATGGCTACACCTTC,CASRETGANYGYTF
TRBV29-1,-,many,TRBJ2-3,TGCAGCGTTGAAGATGGAGGGGAGGAGAAGTATTTT,CSVEDGGEEKYF
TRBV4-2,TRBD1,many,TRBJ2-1,TGTGCCAACGGTACCGGGACAGGGGACCTACGTCCGGGCAATGAGCAGTTCTTC,CANGTGTGDLRPGNEQFF
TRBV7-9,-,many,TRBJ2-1,TGTGCCAGCAGCTTAGCGTGGCGGGGGCCCTCCTACAATGAGCAGTTCTTC,CASSLAWRGPSYNEQFF
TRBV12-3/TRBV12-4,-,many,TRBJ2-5,TGTGCCAGCAGTACCGAGAGCGGGTACCAAGAGACCCAGTACTTC,CASSTESGYQETQYF
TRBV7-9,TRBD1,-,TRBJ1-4,TGTGCCATGGGCCCTGGGACAGGGCATGAAAAACTGTTTTTT,CAMGPGTGHEKLFF
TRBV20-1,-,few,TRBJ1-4,TGCAGTGCTGATACAGGGCCCGCAACTAATGAAAAACTGTTTTTT,CSADTGPATNEKLFF
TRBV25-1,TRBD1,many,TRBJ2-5,TGTGCCAGCAGTGAACGGGGCAGGGGGCGAGAGACCCAGTACTTC,CASSERGRGRETQYF
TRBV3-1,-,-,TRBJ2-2,TGTGCCAGCAGCGGGCTAGTCGGGACCGGGGAGCTGTTTTTT,CASSGLVGTGELFF
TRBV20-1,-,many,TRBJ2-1,TGCAGTGCTACCGGTTCCTGGGGTGTTGGCAATGAGCAGTTCTTC,CSATGSWGVGNEQFF
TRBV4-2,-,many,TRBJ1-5,TGTGCCAGCAGCCAAGAAGAGGGCAGAAATCAGCCCCAGCATTTT,CASSQEEGRNQPQHF
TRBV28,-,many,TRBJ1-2,TGTGCCAGCAGCCACAGGACAGAGAGCTTCCCGACTCGCACCTTC,CASSHRTESFPTRTF
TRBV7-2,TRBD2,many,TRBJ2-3,TGTGCCAGCAGCTCTGGACTAGCGGGGTTCCAGTATTTT,CASSSGLAGFQYF
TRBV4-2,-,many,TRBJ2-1,TGTGCCAGCAGCCAAGATGCAGGTAATGAGCAGTTCTTC,CASSQDAGNEQFF
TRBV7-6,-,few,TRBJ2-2,TGTGCCAGCAGCTTTCGGGGTTCAACCACCGGGGAGCTGTTTTTT,CASSFRGSTTGELFF
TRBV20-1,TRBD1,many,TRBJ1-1,TGCAGTGCCCCGCCGGGTGACAGGGGGCCTGTTGGGACTGAAGCTTTCTTT,CSAPPGDRGPVGTEAFF
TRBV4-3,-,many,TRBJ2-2,TGCGCCAGCAGCCAAAATCTTATGCAAGTGAACACCGGGGAGCTGTTTTTT,CASSQNLMQVNTGELFF